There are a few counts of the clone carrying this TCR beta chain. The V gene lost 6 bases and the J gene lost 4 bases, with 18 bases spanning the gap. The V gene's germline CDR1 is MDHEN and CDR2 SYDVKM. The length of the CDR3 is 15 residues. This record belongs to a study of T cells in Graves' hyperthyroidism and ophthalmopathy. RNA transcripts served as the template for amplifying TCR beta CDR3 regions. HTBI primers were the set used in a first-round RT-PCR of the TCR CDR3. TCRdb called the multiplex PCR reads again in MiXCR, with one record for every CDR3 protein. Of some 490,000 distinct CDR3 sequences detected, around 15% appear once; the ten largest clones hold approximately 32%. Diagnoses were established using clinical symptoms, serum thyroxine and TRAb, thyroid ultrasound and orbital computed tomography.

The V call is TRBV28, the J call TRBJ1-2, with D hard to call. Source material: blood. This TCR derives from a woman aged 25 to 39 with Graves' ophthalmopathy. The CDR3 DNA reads TGTGCCAGCAGACCAAGTGGCGCTGGGGTCTATGGCTACACCTTC. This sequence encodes CASRPSGAGVYGYTF.